This TCR beta chain was obtained from a study of blood T cell repertoires in COVID-19. Study as a whole: Sites in the United States, Italy and Spain provided acute and convalescent COVID-19 samples. PBMCs, B-cell-depleted T cells, or T cells were the source of the cDNA or gDNA that made up the material.

This clone was observed a single time. Germline V gene lookup returns CDR1 SGHVS and CDR2 FQNEAQ. J gave up 7 bases and V 5 bases, and 4 bases lay outside the gene matches. This CDR3 spans 12 amino acids. Per the original methods: Using reference gene primer amplification, nucleated cell counts were estimated. The repertoire was sequenced with immunoSEQ multiplex PCR; TCRdb's copy has only in-frame clones and lacks some. Clone size and the V and J calls come from that table; the DNA yielded D and trimming. The sample lists 62,000 or so clones; approximately 86% were seen once. This chain joins TRBV7-8 and TRBJ1-2, with 7 bases matching TRBD1. The material sequenced was peripheral blood. This TCR was sampled from a woman aged 55-75 years with acute or convalescent COVID-19. The CDR3 protein is CASSLDRVGYTF. The CDR3 nucleotides read TGTGCCAGCAGCCTCGACAGGGTTGGCTACACCTTC.